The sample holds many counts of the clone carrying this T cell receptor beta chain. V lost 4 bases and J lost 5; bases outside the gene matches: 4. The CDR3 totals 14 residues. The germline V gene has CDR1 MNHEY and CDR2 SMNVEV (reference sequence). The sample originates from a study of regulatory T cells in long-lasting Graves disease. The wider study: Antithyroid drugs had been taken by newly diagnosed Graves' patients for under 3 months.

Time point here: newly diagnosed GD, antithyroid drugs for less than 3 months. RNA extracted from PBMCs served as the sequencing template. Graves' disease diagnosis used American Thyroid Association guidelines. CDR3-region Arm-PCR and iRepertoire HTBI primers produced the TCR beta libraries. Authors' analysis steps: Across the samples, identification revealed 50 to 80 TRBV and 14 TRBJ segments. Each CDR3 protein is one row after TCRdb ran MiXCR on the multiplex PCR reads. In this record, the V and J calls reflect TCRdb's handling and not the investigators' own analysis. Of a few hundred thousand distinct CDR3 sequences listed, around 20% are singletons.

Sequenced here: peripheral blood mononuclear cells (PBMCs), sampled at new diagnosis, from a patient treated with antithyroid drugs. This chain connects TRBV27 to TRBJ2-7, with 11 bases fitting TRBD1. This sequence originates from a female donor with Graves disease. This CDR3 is CASSSVGQGDEQYF. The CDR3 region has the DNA TGTGCCAGCAGTTCTGTGGGACAGGGGGACGAGCAGTACTTC.